This T cell receptor beta chain was captured by sequencing in a study of cytomegalovirus exposure and HLA in healthy donors. This clone appeared once. PCR primers comprised 60 Vbeta and 13 Jbeta primers. Profiled with immunoSEQ multiplex PCR; TCRdb holds only in-frame clones, not every one. Of 140,000 or so clones listed, about 72% are singletons. The CDR3 runs to 13 residues. Germline CDR1 is GTSNPN and CDR2 is SVGIG (reference sequence). This receptor was identified in a man aged 40-55 years in good health and CMV-seronegative. Input material: PBMCs. The chain carries TRBV30 and TRBJ1-2; D possibly corresponds to TRBD1 (6 bases). The CDR3 loop is CASIARDTYGYTF. CDR3 in DNA: TGTGCTTCAATTGCCCGGGACACCTATGGCTACACCTTC.